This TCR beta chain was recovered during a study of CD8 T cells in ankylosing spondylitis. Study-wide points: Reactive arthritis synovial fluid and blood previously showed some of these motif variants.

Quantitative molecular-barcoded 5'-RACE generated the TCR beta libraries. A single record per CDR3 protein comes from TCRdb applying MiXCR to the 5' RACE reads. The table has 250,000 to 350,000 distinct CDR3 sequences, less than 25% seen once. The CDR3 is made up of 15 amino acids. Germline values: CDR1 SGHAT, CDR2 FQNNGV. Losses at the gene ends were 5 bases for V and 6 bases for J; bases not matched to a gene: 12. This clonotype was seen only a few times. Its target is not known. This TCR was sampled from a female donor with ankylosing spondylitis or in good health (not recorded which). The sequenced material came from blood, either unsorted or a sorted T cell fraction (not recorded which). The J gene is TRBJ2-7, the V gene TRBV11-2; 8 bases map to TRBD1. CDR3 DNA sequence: TGTGCCAGCAGCAACCACGGACAGGGCTTCATCGAGCAGTACTTC. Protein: CASSNHGQGFIEQYF.